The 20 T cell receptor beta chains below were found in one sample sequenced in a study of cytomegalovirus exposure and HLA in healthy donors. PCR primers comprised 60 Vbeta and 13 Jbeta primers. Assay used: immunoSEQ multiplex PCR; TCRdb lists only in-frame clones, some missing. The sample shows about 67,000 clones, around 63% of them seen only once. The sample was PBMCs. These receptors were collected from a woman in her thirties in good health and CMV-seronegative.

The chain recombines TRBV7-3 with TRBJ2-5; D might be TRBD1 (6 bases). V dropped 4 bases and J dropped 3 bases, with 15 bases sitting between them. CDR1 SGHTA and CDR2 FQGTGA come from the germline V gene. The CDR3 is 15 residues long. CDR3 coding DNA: TGTGCCAGCAGCTCGGGCCGGGACAAGAAAGAGACCCAGTACTTC. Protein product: CASSSGRDKKETQYF.

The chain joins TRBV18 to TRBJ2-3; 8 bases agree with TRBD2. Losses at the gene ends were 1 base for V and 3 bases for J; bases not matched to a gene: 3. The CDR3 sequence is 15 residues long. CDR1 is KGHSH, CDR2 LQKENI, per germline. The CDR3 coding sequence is TGTGCCAGCTCACCACTAGCGGGGCCAACAGATACGCAGTATTTT. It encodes CASSPLAGPTDTQYF.

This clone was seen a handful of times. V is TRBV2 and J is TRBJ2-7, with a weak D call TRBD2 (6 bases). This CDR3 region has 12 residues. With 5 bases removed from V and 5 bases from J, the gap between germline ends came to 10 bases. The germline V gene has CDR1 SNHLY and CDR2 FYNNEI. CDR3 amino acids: CASSYRRDEQYF. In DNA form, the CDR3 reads TGTGCCAGCAGTTATCGGAGGGACGAGCAGTACTTC.

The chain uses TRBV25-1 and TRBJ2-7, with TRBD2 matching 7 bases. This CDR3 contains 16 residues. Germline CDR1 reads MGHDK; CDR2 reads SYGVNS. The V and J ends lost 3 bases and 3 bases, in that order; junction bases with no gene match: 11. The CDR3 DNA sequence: TGTGCCAGCAGTGATGACCGGGAGGAAATTCACTACGAGCAGTACTTC. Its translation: CASSDDREEIHYEQYF.

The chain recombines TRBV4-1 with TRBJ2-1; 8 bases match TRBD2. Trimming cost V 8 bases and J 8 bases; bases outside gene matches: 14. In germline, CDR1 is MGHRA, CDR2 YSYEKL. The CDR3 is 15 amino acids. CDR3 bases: TGCGCCAGCTTGGCCAAGGCGGGGGGCTCGTATGAGCAGTTCTTC. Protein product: CASLAKAGGSYEQFF.

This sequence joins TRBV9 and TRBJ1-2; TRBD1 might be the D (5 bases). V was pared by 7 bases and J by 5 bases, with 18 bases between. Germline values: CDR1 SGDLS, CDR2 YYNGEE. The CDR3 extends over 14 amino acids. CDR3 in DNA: TGTGCCAGCGGGGGGTATAGTAGTTCATATGGCTACACCTTC. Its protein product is CASGGYSSSYGYTF.

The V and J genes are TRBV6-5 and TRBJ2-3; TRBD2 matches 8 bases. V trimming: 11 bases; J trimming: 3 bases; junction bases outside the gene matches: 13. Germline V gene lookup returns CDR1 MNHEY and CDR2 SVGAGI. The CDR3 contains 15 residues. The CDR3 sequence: CAGGAGGPQTDTQYF. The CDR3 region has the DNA TGTGCCGGGGGGGCGGGGGGCCCTCAGACAGATACGCAGTATTTT.

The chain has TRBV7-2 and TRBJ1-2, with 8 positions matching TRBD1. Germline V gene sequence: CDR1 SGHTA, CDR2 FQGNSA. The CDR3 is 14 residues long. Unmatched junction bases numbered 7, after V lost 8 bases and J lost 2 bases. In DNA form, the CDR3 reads TGTGCCAGCGGTCGGACAGGGACCAACTATGGCTACACCTTC. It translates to CASGRTGTNYGYTF. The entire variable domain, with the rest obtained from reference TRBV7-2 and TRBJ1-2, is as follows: GAGVSQSPSNKVTEKGKDVELRCDPISGHTALYWYRQSLGQGLEFLIYFQGNSAPDKSGLPSDRFSAERTGGSVSTLTIQRTQQEDSAVYLCASGRTGTNYGYTFGSGTRLTVV.

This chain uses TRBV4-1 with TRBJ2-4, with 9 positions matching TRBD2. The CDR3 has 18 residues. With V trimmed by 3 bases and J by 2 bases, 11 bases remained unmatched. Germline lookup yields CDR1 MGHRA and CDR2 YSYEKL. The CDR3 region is CASSQGLAKGLSKNIQYF. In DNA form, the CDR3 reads TGCGCCAGCAGCCAGGGACTAGCCAAAGGTCTGTCCAAAAACATTCAGTACTTC.

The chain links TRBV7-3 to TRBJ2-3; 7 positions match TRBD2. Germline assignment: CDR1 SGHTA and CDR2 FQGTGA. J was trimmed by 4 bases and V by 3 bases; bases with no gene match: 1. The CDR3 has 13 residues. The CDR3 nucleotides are TGTGCCAGCAGCTTTGGGGGGGCAGATACGCAGTATTTT. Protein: CASSFGGADTQYF.

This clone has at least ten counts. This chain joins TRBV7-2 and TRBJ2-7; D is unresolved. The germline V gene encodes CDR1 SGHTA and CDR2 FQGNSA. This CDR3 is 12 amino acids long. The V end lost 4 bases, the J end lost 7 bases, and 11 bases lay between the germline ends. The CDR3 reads CASSSGLEEQYF. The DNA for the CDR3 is TGTGCCAGCAGCTCCGGTTTAGAGGAGCAGTACTTC. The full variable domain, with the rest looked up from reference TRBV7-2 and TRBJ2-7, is GAGVSQSPSNKVTEKGKDVELRCDPISGHTALYWYRQSLGQGLEFLIYFQGNSAPDKSGLPSDRFSAERTGGSVSTLTIQRTQQEDSAVYLCASSSGLEEQYFGPGTRLTVT.

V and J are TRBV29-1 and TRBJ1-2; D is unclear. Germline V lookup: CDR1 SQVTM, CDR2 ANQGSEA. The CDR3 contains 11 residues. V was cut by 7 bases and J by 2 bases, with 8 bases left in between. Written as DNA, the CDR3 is TGCAGCGCCACAGAGAACTATGGCTACACCTTC. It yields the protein CSATENYGYTF.

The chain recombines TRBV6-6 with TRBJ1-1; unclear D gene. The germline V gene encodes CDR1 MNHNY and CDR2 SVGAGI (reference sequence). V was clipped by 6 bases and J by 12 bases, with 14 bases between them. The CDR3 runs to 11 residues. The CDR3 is CASRHGRATFF. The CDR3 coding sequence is TGTGCCAGCAGACACGGGCGGGCGACTTTCTTT.

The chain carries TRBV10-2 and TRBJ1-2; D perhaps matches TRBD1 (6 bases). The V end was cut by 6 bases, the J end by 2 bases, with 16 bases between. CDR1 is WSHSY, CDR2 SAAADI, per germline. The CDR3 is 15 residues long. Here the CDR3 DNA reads TGCGCCAGCAGGCCCCCTTTAGGACAGAACTATGGCTACACCTTC. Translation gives CASRPPLGQNYGYTF.

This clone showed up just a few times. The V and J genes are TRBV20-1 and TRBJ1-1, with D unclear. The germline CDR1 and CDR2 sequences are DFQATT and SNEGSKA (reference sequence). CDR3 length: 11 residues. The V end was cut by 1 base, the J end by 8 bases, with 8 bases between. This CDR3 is CSARGRMEAFF. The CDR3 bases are TGCAGTGCTAGAGGTAGAATGGAAGCTTTCTTT.

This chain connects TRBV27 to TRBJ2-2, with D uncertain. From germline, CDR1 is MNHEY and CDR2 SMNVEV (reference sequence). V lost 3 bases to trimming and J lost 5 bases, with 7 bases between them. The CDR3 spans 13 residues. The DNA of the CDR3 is TGTGCCAGCAGTTTCCGGTGGACCGGGGAGCTGTTTTTT. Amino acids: CASSFRWTGELFF.

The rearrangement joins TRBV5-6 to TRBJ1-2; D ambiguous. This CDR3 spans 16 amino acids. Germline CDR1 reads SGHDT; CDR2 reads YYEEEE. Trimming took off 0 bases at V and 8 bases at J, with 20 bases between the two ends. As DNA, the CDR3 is TGTGCCAGCAGCTTGGAAGGGAGCCTGCTAGGATACGGCTACACCTTC. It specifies CASSLEGSLLGYGYTF.

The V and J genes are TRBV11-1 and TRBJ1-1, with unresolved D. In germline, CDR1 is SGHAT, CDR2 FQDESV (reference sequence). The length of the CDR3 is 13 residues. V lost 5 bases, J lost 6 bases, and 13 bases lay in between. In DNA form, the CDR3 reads TGTGCCAGCAGCACGACATCGCCCGCTGAAGCTTTCTTT. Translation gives CASSTTSPAEAFF. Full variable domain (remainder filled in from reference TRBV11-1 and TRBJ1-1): EAEVAQSPRYKITEKSQAVAFWCDPISGHATLYWYRQILGQGPELLVQFQDESVVDDSQLPKDRFSAERLKGVDSTLKIQPAELGDSAMYLCASSTTSPAEAFFGQGTRLTVV.

CDR3 DNA sequence: TGTGCCAGCAGCTTGGTAACAGGGGGCGCGGTGAACACTGAAGCTTTCTTT. As protein: CASSLVTGGAVNTEAFF. The chain links TRBV5-5 to TRBJ1-1; TRBD1 matches at 9 bases. J was trimmed by 0 bases and V by 0 bases; bases with no gene match: 6. The CDR3 consists of 17 residues. The germline V gene has CDR1 SGHKS and CDR2 YYEKEE (reference sequence).

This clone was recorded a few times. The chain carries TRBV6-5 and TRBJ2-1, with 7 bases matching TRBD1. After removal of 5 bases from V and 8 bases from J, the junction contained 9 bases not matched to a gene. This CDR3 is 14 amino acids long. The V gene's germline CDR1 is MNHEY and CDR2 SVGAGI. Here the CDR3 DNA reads TGTGCCAGCAGTCTAAGACAGGGTGGATATGAGCAGTTCTTC. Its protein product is CASSLRQGGYEQFF.